Reported below is one T cell receptor beta chain. The sample is drawn from a study of long-term antiretroviral therapy in people with HIV. The germline V gene encodes CDR1 SGHTA and CDR2 FQGNSA. The CDR3 is 14 amino acids. The V and J ends lost 4 bases and 2 bases, in that order; junction bases with no gene match: 4. At survey level, the immunoSEQ assay was run in its v3.0 version. Profiled with immunoSEQ multiplex PCR; TCRdb holds only in-frame clones, not every one. The sample holds some 24,000 clones; about 87% are singletons and the top ten take around 8.7%. The source is a man aged 50-59 years with HIV. The specimen was unsorted PBMCs, collected 1.8 years before starting antiretroviral therapy. The J gene is TRBJ1-2, the V gene TRBV7-2, with 7 nucleotides matching TRBD1. The chain's CDR3 is CASSSNRGNYGYTF. The CDR3 DNA reads TGTGCCAGCAGCTCCAACAGGGGCAACTATGGCTACACCTTC.